These 20 T cell receptor beta chains came from one sample sequenced in a study of cytomegalovirus exposure and HLA in healthy donors. The PCR made use of 60 Vbeta and 13 Jbeta primers. Assay: immunoSEQ multiplex PCR; the TCRdb copy retains only in-frame clones and omits some. This table has 95,000 to 150,000 clones, about 70% appearing once. The sample consisted of PBMCs. Receptors originate from a woman aged 55 to 70 in good health and CMV-seropositive.

CDR3 amino acids: CASSYRDRVPTGELFF. DNA for the CDR3: TGTGCCAGCAGTTATAGGGACAGGGTCCCCACCGGGGAGCTGTTTTTT. This chain joins TRBV6-5 and TRBJ2-2; 9 nucleotides agree with TRBD1. CDR1 and CDR2 (germline): MNHEY, SVGAGI. CDR3 length equals 16 residues. Trimming cost V 3 bases and J 4 bases; bases outside gene matches: 6.

The chain joins TRBV7-2 to TRBJ2-5, with 10 bases matching TRBD2. This CDR3 is built from 16 residues. V shed 2 bases, J shed 7 bases, and the junction held 10 bases outside the gene matches. CDR1 and CDR2 (germline): SGHTA, FQGNSA. The CDR3 DNA sequence: TGTGCCAGCAGCTTAAATAGCGGGGGGACCCGAGGGACCCAGTACTTC. It specifies CASSLNSGGTRGTQYF.

The chain joins TRBV5-6 to TRBJ2-7, with D possibly being TRBD2 (6 bases). Germline CDR1 SGHDT, CDR2 YYEEEE. This CDR3 is 16 amino acids long. The V and J ends lost 4 bases and 0 bases respectively, with 17 bases between them. In DNA form, the CDR3 reads TGTGCCAGCAGCACGATGGGACTCGCCACCTCCTACGAGCAGTACTTC. It encodes CASSTMGLATSYEQYF.

This clone was seen just once. The V gene is TRBV19, the J gene TRBJ1-5; TRBD1 aligns across 10 bases. Per the germline V gene, CDR1 is LNHDA and CDR2 is SQIVND (reference sequence). Trimming took 6 bases from V and 7 from J; bases not matched to a gene: 15. The CDR3 extends over 17 amino acids. In DNA form, the CDR3 reads TGTGCCAGTAGCCGACTGAGGGACAGGGGTGATGGACAGCCCCAGCATTTT. It specifies CASSRLRDRGDGQPQHF.

V is TRBV19 and J is TRBJ2-7; 7 nucleotides match TRBD1. V was clipped by 6 bases and J by 3 bases; unmatched bases: 14. Germline V gene data show CDR1 as LNHDA and CDR2 as SQIVND (reference sequence). The CDR3 runs to 16 residues. The CDR3 spells CASSVIGRGQVYEQYF. CDR3 bases: TGTGCCAGTAGCGTGATAGGCCGCGGACAGGTCTACGAGCAGTACTTC. Full variable domain (missing parts from reference TRBV19 and TRBJ2-7): DGGITQSPKYLFRKEGQNVTLSCEQNLNHDAMYWYRQDPGQGLRLIYYSQIVNDFQKGDIAEGYSVSREKKESFPLTVTSAQKNPTAFYLCASSVIGRGQVYEQYFGPGTRLTVT.

V is TRBV6-1 and J is TRBJ2-7; weak D call: TRBD1 (5 bases). Trimming stripped 10 bases from V and 6 bases from J, with 19 bases between. There are 13 residues in the CDR3. Germline V lookup: CDR1 MNHNS, CDR2 SASEGT. The CDR3 DNA is TGTGCCACCGCTACAGGCCTCGTTGTCGAGCAGTACTTC. The encoded protein is CATATGLVVEQYF.

V gene TRBV19 combines with J gene TRBJ2-3; 8 positions match TRBD1. The CDR3 spans 15 residues. After removal of 6 bases from V and 4 bases from J, the junction contained 9 bases not matched to a gene. Germline V gene data show CDR1 as LNHDA and CDR2 as SQIVND (reference sequence). The CDR3 DNA is TGTGCCAGTAGAGAGGCAGGGGGCATTTCAGATACGCAGTATTTT. It specifies CASREAGGISDTQYF.

V is TRBV15 and J is TRBJ1-5; a possible D gene is TRBD1 (6 bases). The CDR3 covers 16 residues. Trimming stripped 0 bases from V and 6 bases from J, with 15 bases between. Germline V CDR1 and CDR2: LNHNV, YYDKDF (reference sequence). CDR3 region: CATSRDTGGRGQPQHF. CDR3 nucleotide sequence: TGTGCCACCAGCAGAGATACAGGAGGCAGGGGTCAGCCCCAGCATTTT.

This clone was detected only a few times. The chain couples TRBV19 to TRBJ2-2, with D possibly TRBD2 on 6 matching bases. CDR1 is LNHDA, CDR2 SQIVND, per germline (reference sequence). The CDR3 has 15 residues. Trimming cost V 7 bases and J 4 bases, with 16 bases left between them. DNA of the CDR3: TGTGCCAGTACCGGGACTTATCCTCCCACCGGGGAGCTGTTTTTT. It specifies CASTGTYPPTGELFF.

V is TRBV9 and J is TRBJ2-3, with 8 bases aligning to TRBD2. V trimming: 0 bases; J trimming: 6 bases; junction bases outside the gene matches: 3. Germline V gives CDR1 SGDLS, CDR2 YYNGEE. There are 14 residues in the CDR3. The DNA of the CDR3 is TGTGCCAGCAGCGTAGAAGCGGGGGAGGATACGCAGTATTTT. Amino acid sequence: CASSVEAGEDTQYF.

The chain links TRBV14 to TRBJ1-1; D not certain. V shed 5 bases and J shed 3 bases, with 13 bases lying between them. The CDR3 extends over 14 amino acids. In germline, CDR1 is SGHDN, CDR2 FVKESK. The CDR3 reads CASSALGPDTEAFF. For the CDR3, the DNA is TGTGCCAGCAGCGCCCTTGGGCCAGACACTGAAGCTTTCTTT. The entire variable domain, with the rest obtained from reference TRBV14 and TRBJ1-1, is as follows: EAGVTQFPSHSVIEKGQTVTLRCDPISGHDNLYWYRRVMGKEIKFLLHFVKESKQDESGMPNNRFLAERTGGTYSTLKVQPAELEDSGVYFCASSALGPDTEAFFGQGTRLTVV.

V gene TRBV2 combines with J gene TRBJ2-5; 8 bases line up with TRBD2. The V gene's germline CDR1 is SNHLY and CDR2 FYNNEI. The CDR3 totals 14 residues. Trimming cost V 4 bases and J 5 bases; bases outside gene matches: 6. The DNA of the CDR3 is TGTGCCAGCAGTGGTGGCGGGGGGAAGGAGACCCAGTACTTC. This sequence encodes CASSGGGGKETQYF.

The table lists this clone with a few counts. The chain has TRBV29-1 and TRBJ1-2; a possible D gene is TRBD1 (6 bases). The V gene lost 1 base and the J gene lost 4 bases, with 13 bases spanning the gap. This CDR3 has 14 residues. Germline V gene lookup returns CDR1 SQVTM and CDR2 ANQGSEA. The CDR3 DNA follows: TGCAGCGTTGAAGGACAGGAAGAGGGCTATGGCTACACCTTC. Encoded protein: CSVEGQEEGYGYTF.

This chain connects TRBV10-3 to TRBJ2-1; 8 nucleotides align to TRBD2. This CDR3 contains 14 residues. After removal of 4 bases from V and 8 bases from J, the junction contained 7 bases not matched to a gene. Germline V gene sequence: CDR1 ENHRY, CDR2 SYGVKD. CDR3 in DNA: TGTGCCATCAGTGCCGGGACTAGTACGGATGAGCAGTTCTTC. Translation: CAISAGTSTDEQFF.

The chain recombines TRBV6-5 with TRBJ2-6, with D maybe TRBD1 (6 bases). The CDR3 covers 16 residues. The germline V and J ends were trimmed by 4 bases and 3 bases, with 13 bases remaining between them. Germline CDR1 is MNHEY and CDR2 is SVGAGI. The CDR3 sequence: CASSSTFRGGANVLTF. For the CDR3, the DNA is TGTGCCAGCAGTTCAACATTCAGGGGTGGGGCCAACGTCCTGACTTTC.

The V gene is TRBV6-1, the J gene TRBJ1-2; TRBD1 agrees at 11 bases. Trimming at V came to 9 bases and at J to 4 bases, leaving 10 bases not matched to a gene. This CDR3 has 15 residues. CDR1 and CDR2 from the germline V gene are MNHNS and SASEGT. CDR3 nucleotides: TGTGCCAGTTACACCGGACAGGGGGCATTCTATGGCTACACCTTC. Translation gives CASYTGQGAFYGYTF.

V gene TRBV30 combines with J gene TRBJ2-3; D is uncertain. CDR1 GTSNPN and CDR2 SVGIG come from the germline V gene (reference sequence). V was pared by 0 bases and J by 2 bases, with 6 bases between. The CDR3 extends over 13 amino acids. CDR3 bases: TGTGCCTGGAGTGTACTCCCCACAGATACGCAGTATTTT. It specifies CAWSVLPTDTQYF. The variable domain in full, with the rest retrieved from reference TRBV30 and TRBJ2-3, is SQTIHQWPATLVQPVGSPLSLECTVEGTSNPNLYWYRQAAGRGLQLLFYSVGIGQISSEVPQNLSASRPQDRQFILSSKKLLLSDSGFYLCAWSVLPTDTQYFGPGTRLTVL.

The chain combines TRBV2 with TRBJ1-5, with 7 bases that match TRBD1. The CDR3 covers 16 residues. V gave up 6 bases and J gave up 3 bases; unmatched junction bases: 11. The V gene's germline CDR1 is SNHLY and CDR2 FYNNEI. The CDR3, as DNA: TGTGCCAGCAGGCTAACAGGGGTAGGCCTCAATCAGCCCCAGCATTTT. This gives the protein CASRLTGVGLNQPQHF. Full variable domain (missing parts from reference TRBV2 and TRBJ1-5): EPEVTQTPSHQVTQMGQEVILRCVPISNHLYFYWYRQILGQKVEFLVSFYNNEISEKSEIFDDQFSVERPDGSNFTLKIRSTKLEDSAMYFCASRLTGVGLNQPQHFGDGTRLSIL.

The chain employs TRBV7-2 and TRBJ2-5; 7 bases are a match to TRBD1. J lost 1 base, V lost 3 bases, and 2 bases had no gene match. This CDR3 has 14 residues. The germline V gene has CDR1 SGHTA and CDR2 FQGNSA. CDR3 DNA sequence: TGTGCCAGCAGCTTCGGGACAGCCCAAGAGACCCAGTACTTC. As protein: CASSFGTAQETQYF. Together with reference TRBV7-2 and TRBJ2-5, the CDR3 gives the full variable domain: GAGVSQSPSNKVTEKGKDVELRCDPISGHTALYWYRQSLGQGLEFLIYFQGNSAPDKSGLPSDRFSAERTGGSVSTLTIQRTQQEDSAVYLCASSFGTAQETQYFGPGTRLLVL.

The V and J genes are TRBV6-6 and TRBJ2-2; 7 bases are shared with TRBD2. Germline V gene lookup returns CDR1 MNHNY and CDR2 SVGAGI (reference sequence). Trimming at V came to 4 bases and at J to 8 bases, leaving 10 bases not matched to a gene. The CDR3 spans 15 residues. The CDR3 here is CASSFVTSPPGELFF. The CDR3 nucleotides are TGTGCCAGCAGTTTTGTGACTAGCCCACCTGGGGAGCTGTTTTTT.